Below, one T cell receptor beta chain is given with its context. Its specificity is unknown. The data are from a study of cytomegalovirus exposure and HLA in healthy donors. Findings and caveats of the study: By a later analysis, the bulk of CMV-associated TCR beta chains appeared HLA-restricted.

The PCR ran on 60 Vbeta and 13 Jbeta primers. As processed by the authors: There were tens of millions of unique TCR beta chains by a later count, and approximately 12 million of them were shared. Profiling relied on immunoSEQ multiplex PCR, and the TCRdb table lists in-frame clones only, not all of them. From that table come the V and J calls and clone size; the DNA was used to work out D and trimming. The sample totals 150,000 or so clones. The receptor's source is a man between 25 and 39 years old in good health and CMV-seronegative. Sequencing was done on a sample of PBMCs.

CDR3 DNA sequence: TGTGCCAGCAGCTTGTCATCTCGGGCTGAAGCTTTCTTT. Translating it yields CASSLSSRAEAFF. The chain has TRBV5-4 and TRBJ1-1, with no clear D. This CDR3 is 13 amino acids long. V lost 1 base, J lost 6 bases, and 10 bases lay in between. Per germline, CDR1 SGHNT and CDR2 YYREEE (reference sequence).